These 6 T cell receptor beta chains were sequenced from one sample in a study of T cells in Graves' hyperthyroidism and ophthalmopathy. Researchers took RNA transcripts and amplified the TCR beta CDR3 regions from them. The HTBI primer set drove a first-round RT-PCR of the TCR CDR3. TCRdb passed the multiplex PCR reads through MiXCR, listing each CDR3 protein once. The repertoire consists of about 570,000 distinct CDR3 sequences, with about 15% occurring once and the leading ten covering approximately 13%. The material sequenced was blood. Receptors were obtained from a woman in her thirties or forties with Graves' hyperthyroidism.

The V call is TRBV4-1, the J call TRBJ2-7; D possibly uses TRBD1 or TRBD2 (5 bases each). V was clipped by 3 bases and J by 3 bases, with 15 bases between them. Germline values: CDR1 MGHRA, CDR2 YSYEKL. This CDR3 has 15 residues. The CDR3 loop is CASSQGPGPLYEQYF. The CDR3 nucleotides read TGCGCCAGCAGCCAGGGACCGGGGCCCCTCTACGAGCAGTACTTC.

This clonotype was detected only a few times. This chain connects TRBV9 to TRBJ2-1, with 7 positions matching TRBD1. Per germline, CDR1 SGDLS and CDR2 YYNGEE. After removal of 0 bases from V and 7 bases from J, the junction contained 4 bases not matched to a gene. The CDR3 spans 14 residues. The CDR3 DNA sequence: TGTGCCAGCAGCGTAGAGGGGGCGCGGAATGAGCAGTTCTTC. Translation gives CASSVEGARNEQFF.

This clonotype was found a few times. The rearrangement links TRBV6-2 or TRBV6-3 to TRBJ2-7, with 8 bases that match TRBD1. J gave up 3 bases and V 2 bases, and 6 bases lay outside the gene matches. Germline V CDR1 and CDR2: MNHEY, SVGEGT. This CDR3 has 15 amino acids. The CDR3 protein is CASSYPSTGVYEQYF. The DNA for the CDR3 is TGTGCCAGCAGTTACCCCTCGACAGGGGTCTACGAGCAGTACTTC.

V is TRBV7-9 and J is TRBJ1-1; D is undetermined. The CDR3 covers 14 residues. CDR1 is SEHNR and CDR2 is FQNEAQ in the germline V gene (reference sequence). V gave up 5 bases and J gave up 6 bases, with 16 bases separating them. CDR3 nucleotide sequence: TGTGCCAGCAGCCAAGATCGGCATGGACCTGAAGCTTTCTTT. Protein product: CASSQDRHGPEAFF.

The chain links TRBV2 to TRBJ2-1, with 10 nucleotides matching TRBD1. From germline, CDR1 is SNHLY and CDR2 FYNNEI. V trimming: 3 bases; J trimming: 4 bases; junction bases outside the gene matches: 9. The CDR3 extends over 17 amino acids. CDR3 sequence: CASSDGVKGQGYNEQFF. The DNA of the CDR3 is TGTGCCAGCAGTGATGGGGTGAAGGGACAGGGGTACAATGAGCAGTTCTTC.

This clonotype was seen repeatedly, ten times or more. J is TRBJ1-2 and V is TRBV30; no definite D call. This CDR3 contains 15 residues. V was pared by 4 bases and J by 2 bases, with 17 bases between. CDR1 and CDR2 (germline): GTSNPN, SVGIG (reference sequence). CDR3 amino acids: CAWTGYETANYGYTF. The CDR3 coding sequence is TGTGCCTGGACCGGTTATGAAACAGCGAACTATGGCTACACCTTC.